This TCR beta chain was identified during a study of cytomegalovirus exposure and HLA in healthy donors. Notes on the study in general: Cytomegalovirus status was reportedly diagnosed by the classifier with high specificity and sensitivity.

The PCR contained 60 Vbeta and 13 Jbeta primers. The protocol was immunoSEQ multiplex PCR, while the TCRdb copy is restricted to in-frame clones and leaves out a portion. The repertoire holds 130,000 or so clones, with about 86% as singletons. About this clone: Its antigen is undetermined.

Trimming at V came to 5 bases and at J to 5 bases, leaving 2 bases not matched to a gene. Germline CDR1 SEHNR, CDR2 FQNEAQ (reference sequence). The CDR3 totals 15 residues. The rearrangement links TRBV7-9 to TRBJ2-1, with 14 nucleotides matching TRBD2. This TCR was sampled from a woman between 35 and 50 years old in good health and CMV-seronegative. What was sequenced was PBMCs. The CDR3 bases are TGTGCCAGCAGCCTGACTAGCGGGGGGGACAATGAGCAGTTCTTC. This translates into CASSLTSGGDNEQFF.